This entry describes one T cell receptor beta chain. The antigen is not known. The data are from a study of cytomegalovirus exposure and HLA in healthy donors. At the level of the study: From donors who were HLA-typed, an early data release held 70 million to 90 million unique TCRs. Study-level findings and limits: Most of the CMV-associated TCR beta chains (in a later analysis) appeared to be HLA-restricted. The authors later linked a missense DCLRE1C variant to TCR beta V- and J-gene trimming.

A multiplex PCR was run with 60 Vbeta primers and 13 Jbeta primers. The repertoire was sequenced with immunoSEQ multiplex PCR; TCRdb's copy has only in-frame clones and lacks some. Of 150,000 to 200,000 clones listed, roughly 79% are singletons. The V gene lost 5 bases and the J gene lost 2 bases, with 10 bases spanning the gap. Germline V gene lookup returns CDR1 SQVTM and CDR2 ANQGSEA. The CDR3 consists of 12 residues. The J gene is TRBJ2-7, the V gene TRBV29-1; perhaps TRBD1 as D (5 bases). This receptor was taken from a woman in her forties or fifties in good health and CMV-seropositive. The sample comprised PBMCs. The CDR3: CSVRQGPYEQYF. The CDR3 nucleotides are TGCAGCGTTAGGCAGGGTCCCTACGAGCAGTACTTC.